The 5 T cell receptor beta chains below all came from one sample that was sequenced in a study of control samples from healthy donors and cancer patients. The table came from immunoSEQ multiplex PCR; TCRdb's copy has only in-frame clones and leaves some out. The sample has 100,000 to 120,000 clones, 70% to 90% seen once. Sequenced: PBMCs. The receptors here all came from a woman in her fifties or sixties with lung cancer.

The genes are TRBV7-9 and TRBJ1-6; 7 nucleotides agree with TRBD1. The germline gives CDR1 SEHNR, CDR2 FQNEAQ (reference sequence). Losses at the gene ends were 8 bases for V and 7 bases for J; bases not matched to a gene: 8. The CDR3 length is 14 residues. The CDR3 is CASATRTGNSPLHF. The CDR3 DNA follows: TGTGCCAGCGCGACTCGGACAGGCAATTCACCCCTCCACTTT. The full variable domain, with the rest looked up from reference TRBV7-9 and TRBJ1-6, is DTGVSQNPRHKITKRGQNVTFRCDPISEHNRLYWYRQTLGQGPEFLTYFQNEAQLEKSRLLSDRFSAERPKGSFSTLEIQRTEQGDSAMYLCASATRTGNSPLHFGNGTRLTVT.

The chain employs TRBV2 and TRBJ1-2; a weak D match, TRBD1 (5 bases). CDR1 and CDR2 (germline): SNHLY, FYNNEI. The V end lost 4 bases, the J end lost 4 bases, and 13 bases lay between the germline ends. CDR3 size: 14 residues. CDR3 sequence (DNA): TGTGCCAGCAGTGGCCAGGGAGGGTCCTATGGCTACACCTTC. Its translation: CASSGQGGSYGYTF.

The CDR3 region is CASGGQSPYEQYF. As DNA, the CDR3 is TGTGCCAGCGGGGGGCAGTCACCCTACGAGCAGTACTTC. This rearrangement joins TRBV28 to TRBJ2-7; D is tentatively TRBD1 or TRBD2 (6 bases each). V lost 8 bases and J lost 2, with 13 bases in between. CDR1 and CDR2 from the germline V gene are MDHEN and SYDVKM. The CDR3 has 13 amino acids.

J is TRBJ1-2 and V is TRBV10-3, with 12 bases aligning to TRBD1. From germline, CDR1 is ENHRY and CDR2 SYGVKD. V lost 0 bases to trimming and J lost 5 bases; unmatched junction nucleotides: 4. CDR3 length equals 16 residues. Here the CDR3 DNA reads TGTGCCATCAGTGAGTCGGGACAGGGGGCTGGATATGGCTACACCTTC. It yields the protein CAISESGQGAGYGYTF.

The chain has TRBV30 and TRBJ1-1; D remains unclear. V lost 2 bases to trimming and J lost 0 bases, with 19 bases between them. In germline, CDR1 is GTSNPN, CDR2 SVGIG (reference sequence). CDR3 length equals 17 residues. CDR3 nucleotide sequence: TGTGCCTGGAGTTTGTTCACACCCCCTTTTTTGAACACTGAAGCTTTCTTT. It translates to CAWSLFTPPFLNTEAFF.